A selection of T cell receptor beta chains follows, all from one sample in a study of T cells in localized non-small cell lung cancer. Measured with immunoSEQ multiplex PCR; TCRdb has only the in-frame clones, and not every one. Among roughly 7,000 clones listed, about 44% were seen once. Here the sequenced sample was lymph node tissue, taken before any cancer treatment. The source is a man aged 35 to 70 with stage I lung adenocarcinoma. CDR3s include the opening cysteine and the closing phenylalanine or tryptophan. D genes are given only for firm matches. Rows give clone size only sometimes, using once, few, many, or a class for an expanded clone.

TRBV11-3	few	TRBD2	TRBJ2-1	TGTGCCAGCAGCCCCATGGCTAGCGGGGGAGGTGAGCAGTTCTTC	CASSPMASGGGEQFF
TRBV19	NA	NA	TRBJ1-5	TGTGCCAGTAGTATAGAGGGGTTGCGGGCTCAGCCCCAGCATTTT	CASSIEGLRAQPQHF
TRBV4-1	NA	TRBD1	TRBJ2-1	TGCGCCAGCAGCCAGGTCCCGGGACAGTCGGGTGAGCAGTTCTTC	CASSQVPGQSGEQFF
TRBV28	NA	NA	TRBJ1-2	TGTGCCAGCAGTCAGGGTTACTATGGCTACACCTTC	CASSQGYYGYTF
TRBV14	NA	NA	TRBJ1-1	TGTGCCAGCAGCCAGACAATATCCAGGGGCGAAGCTTTCTTT	CASSQTISRGEAFF
TRBV6-8	NA	NA	TRBJ2-3	TGTGCCACTCGAAACAGGGATGGGGCCTCAAAGTATTTT	CATRNRDGASKYF
TRBV14	NA	NA	TRBJ2-7	TGTGCCAGCAGCCAAACCGAAGCCGGGACGGTGAGTGAGCAGTACTTC	CASSQTEAGTVSEQYF
TRBV1	NA	NA	TRBJ2-5	TGCGCCAGCAGCCAAGAAGAGCGGGTGGAAACCCAGTACTTC	CASSQEERVETQYF
TRBV6-8	NA	NA	TRBJ1-4	TGTGCCAGCAGTTACAGGGGAACAGCTGCAAAACTGTTTTTT	CASSYRGTAAKLFF
TRBV28	NA	TRBD1	TRBJ2-4	TGTGCCAGCAGTTTCAGGGGGCTGAAAAACATTCAGTACTTC	CASSFRGLKNIQYF
TRBV6-8	few	NA	TRBJ1-6	TGTGCCAGCATCTCAGGACTAAATTCACCCCTCCACTTT	CASISGLNSPLHF
TRBV6-8	NA	NA	TRBJ1-6	TGTGCCAGCAGTTACGTACACTTTAATTCACCCCTCCACTTT	CASSYVHFNSPLHF
TRBV14	NA	NA	TRBJ2-4	TGTGCCAGCAGCCAAGGCAGAAACATTCAGTACTTC	CASSQGRNIQYF
TRBV6-8	few	NA	TRBJ1-1	TGTGCCAGCAGTGCCCTGGGGGCGGCAGCTTTCTTT	CASSALGAAAFF
TRBV29-1	NA	NA	TRBJ1-5	TGCAGCGTTAGCATGGGCCACCTTAGCAATCAGCCCCAGCATTTT	CSVSMGHLSNQPQHF
TRBV19	NA	NA	TRBJ1-4	TGTGCCAGTAGTATAACGACAGGAGCACATGAAAAACTGTTTTTT	CASSITTGAHEKLFF
TRBV23-1	NA	NA	TRBJ1-5	TGCGCCAGACCAAGGGACGGATTTAGCAATCAGCCCCAGCATTTT	CARPRDGFSNQPQHF
TRBV6-8	NA	NA	TRBJ2-3	TGTGCCAGCAGTGAGGTCGGGACGCCGGAGTATACGCAGTATTTT	CASSEVGTPEYTQYF
TRBV6-8	few	NA	TRBJ2-2	TGTGCCAGCAGCTCCAAAGTGGGGGAGCTGTTTTTT	CASSSKVGELFF
TRBV15	NA	TRBD1	TRBJ1-1	TGTGCCACCAGCAGAGATATGGACAGGGCGAACACTGAAGCTTTCTTT	CATSRDMDRANTEAFF
TRBV5-1	NA	NA	TRBJ1-2	TGCGCCAGCAGCTTGGAGGTGCAGGGCGTGGGCTACACCTTC	CASSLEVQGVGYTF
TRBV9	NA	NA	TRBJ2-2	TGTGCCAGCAGAGGATCAAACACCGGGGAGCTGTTTTTT	CASRGSNTGELFF
TRBV6-8	NA	NA	TRBJ1-1	TGTGCCAGCAGTTACTCGAGTGGGGAGGTAGCTTTCTTT	CASSYSSGEVAFF
TRBV5-1	NA	TRBD2	TRBJ2-5	TGCGCCAGCAGCTTTGCCGGGACTAGCGTTGGGGAGACCCAGTACTTC	CASSFAGTSVGETQYF
TRBV6-8	few	TRBD2	TRBJ2-3	TGTGCCAGCAGTTACGTCGCGGGAGGGCCGGGAGATACGCAGTATTTT	CASSYVAGGPGDTQYF
TRBV28	NA	TRBD2	TRBJ2-2	TGTGCCAGCAGTCCGAGGACTAGCTCCGGGGAGCTGTTTTTT	CASSPRTSSGELFF
TRBV6-8	NA	TRBD1	TRBJ2-3	TGTGCCAGCAGTTCCTACAGGGGGCAGAGCACAGATACGCAGTATTTT	CASSSYRGQSTDTQYF
TRBV28	medium-sized	TRBD1	TRBJ1-1	TGTGCCAGCAGTTTATTCGGACAGGGGGCCCAAAACACTGAAGCTTTCTTT	CASSLFGQGAQNTEAFF
TRBV10-2	few	NA	TRBJ1-3	TGCGCCAGCATACCCACCTCTGGAAACACCATATATTTT	CASIPTSGNTIYF
TRBV28	NA	TRBD1	TRBJ1-2	TGTGCCAGCAGTTTACCAGGGGGTGGCTACACCTTC	CASSLPGGGYTF
TRBV7-6	NA	NA	TRBJ1-6	TGTGCCAGCAGCTTATTCGATGGTGAAGGTTCACCCCTCCACTTT	CASSLFDGEGSPLHF
TRBV18	NA	TRBD1	TRBJ1-4	TGTGCCAGCTCATCGGGACAGGGAGATGAAAAACTGTTTTTT	CASSSGQGDEKLFF
TRBV15	NA	TRBD1	TRBJ2-7	TGTGCCACCAGCCGGGACAGGGGTACCTACGAGCAGTACTTC	CATSRDRGTYEQYF
TRBV10-3	medium-sized	NA	TRBJ1-5	TGTGCCATCAGTGAGCCGGGACATCCCCGCCAGCCCCAGCATTTT	CAISEPGHPRQPQHF
TRBV15	once	NA	TRBJ1-3	TGTGCCACCAGCAGGGGGGAGCGGTCTGGAAACACCATATATTTT	CATSRGERSGNTIYF
TRBV19	once	NA	TRBJ2-3	TGTGCCAGTAGTATTGAGGGGAGCACAGATACGCAGTATTTT	CASSIEGSTDTQYF
TRBV11-3	few	TRBD2	TRBJ2-3	TGTGCCAGCAGCGGGCGCGGGACTAGCGTTACAGATACGCAGTATTTT	CASSGRGTSVTDTQYF
TRBV19	NA	NA	TRBJ2-6	TGTGCCAGTAGTCGACACGGCAGCTCTGGGGCCAACGTCCTGACTTTC	CASSRHGSSGANVLTF
TRBV11-3	NA	TRBD2	TRBJ2-1	TGTGCCAGCAGCTTAGGATCCAGCGGGAACGGTGAGCAGTTCTTC	CASSLGSSGNGEQFF
TRBV29-1	NA	NA	TRBJ2-1	TGCAGCGTGAGGAACAGGGGGGGTTACAATGAGCAGTTCTTC	CSVRNRGGYNEQFF
TRBV11-3	few	NA	TRBJ2-7	TGTGCCAGCAGCTTGGCCCCCCTAAGGGCCAAGCAGTACTTC	CASSLAPLRAKQYF
TRBV18	once	NA	TRBJ2-5	TGTGCCAGCTCACCCTCGGCCAGCGAGACCCAGTACTTC	CASSPSASETQYF
TRBV19	NA	TRBD1	TRBJ1-1	TGTGCCAGTACCTCATTTCCGGGCAGGGGGCCCACTGAAGCTTTCTTT	CASTSFPGRGPTEAFF
TRBV19	NA	NA	TRBJ2-7	TGTGCCAGTAGTAACCGGGACACCTCCTACGAGCAGTACTTC	CASSNRDTSYEQYF
TRBV28	NA	NA	TRBJ2-3	TGTGCCAGCAGTTTGGGGACCGAGGTTACAGATACGCAGTATTTT	CASSLGTEVTDTQYF
TRBV14	NA	TRBD1	TRBJ1-2	TGTGCCAGCAGCCAGACAGGGAACTATGGCTACACCTTC	CASSQTGNYGYTF
TRBV19	NA	NA	TRBJ2-2	TGTGCCAGTAGCCTAACAGGAATCAAGAGCGGGGAGCTGTTTTTT	CASSLTGIKSGELFF
TRBV6-8	few	TRBD2	TRBJ2-3	TGTGCCAGCAGGCCGGGACTAGCGGGAACAGATACGCAGTATTTT	CASRPGLAGTDTQYF
TRBV9	NA	NA	TRBJ1-1	TGTGCCAGCAGCGTTATCGGGGTGGGTGAAGCTTTCTTT	CASSVIGVGEAFF
TRBV25-1	NA	TRBD1	TRBJ2-3	TGTGCCAGCAGTGAATTTCTAAGACAGGGGGTTTCAGATACGCAGTATTTT	CASSEFLRQGVSDTQYF
TRBV19	NA	NA	TRBJ2-1	TGTGCCAGTAGTAAGGGGTCAGGCAGGGACTCCTACAATGAGCAGTTCTTC	CASSKGSGRDSYNEQFF
TRBV1	few	NA	TRBJ2-3	TGCGCCAGCAGCCAAGTAAACATGGGGTTCACAGATACGCAGTATTTT	CASSQVNMGFTDTQYF
TRBV4-1	NA	TRBD2	TRBJ2-3	TGCGCCAGCAGCCAAGATGTGACTAGCCCCACAGATACGCAGTATTTT	CASSQDVTSPTDTQYF
TRBV28	few	NA	TRBJ1-5	TGTGCCAGCAGTTCACCCCCCAGGGTCAGAAGCAATCAGCCCCAGCATTTT	CASSSPPRVRSNQPQHF
TRBV6-8	few	NA	TRBJ2-3	TGTGCCAGCGCAAAGCAGGATGGAATGGATACGCAGTATTTT	CASAKQDGMDTQYF
TRBV29-1	NA	NA	TRBJ2-6	TGCAGCGTTGCAGGGGAGAGGGACTTCACCTCTGGGGCCAACGTCCTGACTTTC	CSVAGERDFTSGANVLTF
TRBV9	few	NA	TRBJ2-1	TGTGCCAGCAGCGTAGGCCCTTACGATGAGCAGTTCTTC	CASSVGPYDEQFF
TRBV11-3	few	TRBD2	TRBJ2-7	TGTGCCAGCAGCCCCACCCGGGGGGAAACCTCCTACGAGCAGTACTTC	CASSPTRGETSYEQYF
TRBV9	few	NA	TRBJ2-3	TGTGCCAGCAGCGTAGGATCCATAAGCACAGATACGCAGTATTTT	CASSVGSISTDTQYF
TRBV6-8	NA	NA	TRBJ2-4	TGTGCCAGCAGTTACGAGTTGGGTGGCATTCAGTACTTC	CASSYELGGIQYF